This T cell receptor beta chain was sequenced for a study of radiotherapy plus CTLA-4 blockade in lung cancer. Study-level information: Disease control was present in under 35% of patients, and objective responses in approximately 19%.

The CDR3 contains 14 residues. The germline V gene has CDR1 MNHEY and CDR2 SVGAGI. The ends were cut back, 8 bases at V and 0 bases at J, with 11 bases in the middle. Study-wide results and limits: Some TCR clones had been derived from tumors. These clones expanded in peripheral blood after radiotherapy plus ipilimumab.

Sequencing used immunoSEQ multiplex PCR; TCRdb keeps in-frame clones, though not all of them. This sample yields some 64,000 clones, of which about 80% are seen a single time; approximately 4% belongs to the top ten. Chemo-refractory metastatic non-small-cell lung cancer patients received focal radiation with ipilimumab CTLA-4 blockade. Details on this clone: The antigen remains undetermined.

The chain links TRBV6-5 to TRBJ1-5, with no clear D. This receptor was taken from a human donor with non-small cell lung cancer who had a complete response to radiotherapy plus ipilimumab. The sequences come from peripheral blood, collected from a patient treated with radiotherapy plus ipilimumab. CDR3 nucleotides: TGTGCCAGCCGCCGGGGTAGTAGCAATCAGCCCCAGCATTTT. Protein: CASRRGSSNQPQHF.